The rows below give T cell receptor beta chains drawn from one sample of a study of blood T cell repertoires in COVID-19. Method: immunoSEQ multiplex PCR; TCRdb's copy keeps in-frame clones and lacks some. The table records 150,000 or so clones, over 75% of them present only once. The sequencing sample was made of peripheral blood. These receptors all come from a woman aged 55-69 years with COVID-19, enrolled during active disease. Each CDR3 is given with its conserved first and last residue. The order of the fields is CDR3 DNA, CDR3 protein, clone size, V gene, J gene, D gene. D genes are given only for firm matches. Some rows mark clone size as missing; the rest say once, few, many or name a class of expanded clone.

TGTGCTAGTGGTTTGGGTCACCGGGACATAAGCAATCAGCCCCAGCATTTT,CASGLGHRDISNQPQHF,-,TRBV12-5,TRBJ1-5,-
TGTGCCATCGCAGGTCAAGATGAAAAACTGTTTTTT,CAIAGQDEKLFF,-,TRBV10-3,TRBJ1-4,-
TGTGCCAGCAGGCCCCGACAGGGGGCGAACACTGAAGCTTTCTTT,CASRPRQGANTEAFF,-,TRBV6-6,TRBJ1-1,TRBD1
TGTGCCAGCAGCGAGGTCGCAGGGGTAGATCAGCCCCAGCATTTT,CASSEVAGVDQPQHF,-,TRBV9,TRBJ1-5,-
TGTGCCAGCAACAGGCTCCCGAACACTGAAGCTTTCTTT,CASNRLPNTEAFF,-,TRBV6-5,TRBJ1-1,-
TGTGCCAGCAGCTCCCGTGAGCGGGGGGCAAATGAGCAGTTCTTC,CASSSRERGANEQFF,once,TRBV7-3,TRBJ2-1,TRBD2
TGCGCCAGCAGCTTGGGGACTAGCGGGGGGCCGGGCGATACGCAGTATTTT,CASSLGTSGGPGDTQYF,-,TRBV5-1,TRBJ2-3,TRBD2
TGTGCCAGCAGTCGGGGTATCGGGGAGCTGTTTTTT,CASSRGIGELFF,-,TRBV12-3/TRBV12-4,TRBJ2-2,-
TGTGCCACCAGGAGAGAGGCCAGCGCTGACACTGAAGCTTTCTTT,CATRREASADTEAFF,-,TRBV15,TRBJ1-1,-
TGTGCCAGCTCACCACCGGGACAGGGTAACACTGAAGCTTTCTTT,CASSPPGQGNTEAFF,-,TRBV18,TRBJ1-1,TRBD1
TGTGCCAGCAGTGAAAATCCGACAGGGGACTATGGCTACACCTTC,CASSENPTGDYGYTF,-,TRBV6-1,TRBJ1-2,TRBD1
TGCAGCGTTGTGTCAGAGGGTGAAAAACTGTTTTTT,CSVVSEGEKLFF,once,TRBV29-1,TRBJ1-4,-
TGCGCCAGCAGCTACAGGGGTGGGACAACCTACGAGCAGTACTTC,CASSYRGGTTYEQYF,-,TRBV5-1,TRBJ2-7,TRBD1
TGTGCCAGTACCGGGACAGACAACTTCCATGGCTACACCTTC,CASTGTDNFHGYTF,few,TRBV19,TRBJ1-2,TRBD1
TGCGCCAGCAGTTATACCAACAGGGGAGGACAAGAGGAAGCTTTCTTT,CASSYTNRGGQEEAFF,-,TRBV5-1,TRBJ1-1,TRBD1
TGTGCCAGCAGTTACGAGCAGTGGGACAGGATCTCCGCCGGGGAGCTGTTTTTT,CASSYEQWDRISAGELFF,-,TRBV6-2/TRBV6-3,TRBJ2-2,TRBD1
TGTGCCACCCAACTAGCTAGCGAGCAGTACTTC,CATQLASEQYF,-,TRBV19,TRBJ2-7,-
TGTGCCAGCAGCCAGACGCCGGGACAGGGGCTCCAAGAGACCCAGTACTTC,CASSQTPGQGLQETQYF,-,TRBV3-1/TRBV3-2,TRBJ2-5,TRBD1
TGTGCCAGTAGTACCCCCCGGGGACTAGCGGGTACCCATGAGCAGTTCTTC,CASSTPRGLAGTHEQFF,-,TRBV19,TRBJ2-1,TRBD2
TGTGCCAGCAGCCAAGAATTCGGAGCGGGGAATTACTACAATGAGCAGTTCTTC,CASSQEFGAGNYYNEQFF,-,TRBV4-2,TRBJ2-1,TRBD2
TGTGCCAGCTCACCGACAGGGGGCTATGGCTACACCTTC,CASSPTGGYGYTF,-,TRBV18,TRBJ1-2,TRBD1
TGTGCTAGTGGTGATGACAGGGTCATGGCTGAAGCTTTCTTT,CASGDDRVMAEAFF,-,TRBV12-5,TRBJ1-1,TRBD1
TGCGCCAGCAGCCCTACTGGACTAGCGGGGAAGGATGAGCAGTTCTTC,CASSPTGLAGKDEQFF,-,TRBV4-1,TRBJ2-1,TRBD2
TGTGCCAGCAGTTCTAGGGGTGATGCCAAAAACATTCAGTACTTC,CASSSRGDAKNIQYF,-,TRBV28,TRBJ2-4,-
TGCGCCAGCAGCTCGGGACAGCGAAATTCACCCCTCCACTTT,CASSSGQRNSPLHF,-,TRBV5-1,TRBJ1-6,TRBD1
TGCAGTGCTAGTGTGCTAGCGGGGGGCCCCCTGGAGCAGTACTTC,CSASVLAGGPLEQYF,-,TRBV20-1,TRBJ2-7,TRBD2
TGTGCCAGCAGCCAAGAGACAGGGCTCTTGGGGGGCTACACCTTC,CASSQETGLLGGYTF,-,TRBV16,TRBJ1-2,TRBD1
TGTGCCAGCAGCTCACAGGGGGGCTCTGGAAACACCATATATTTT,CASSSQGGSGNTIYF,few,TRBV7-6,TRBJ1-3,TRBD1
TGTGCCAGCAGCTTCGGCTCCGGGAGCTCCTACGAGCAGTACTTC,CASSFGSGSSYEQYF,-,TRBV5-6,TRBJ2-7,-
TGTGCCAGCAGCGACGGACAGCCCACTGAAGCTTTCTTT,CASSDGQPTEAFF,once,TRBV5-4,TRBJ1-1,-
TGTGCTAGTGGTTTGGTGGCAGGGGGGCGTACTGAAGCTTTCTTT,CASGLVAGGRTEAFF,-,TRBV12-5,TRBJ1-1,TRBD1
TGTGCCAGCAGCTTAAGGGCGGGGGGCGAGGCAGATACGCAGTATTTT,CASSLRAGGEADTQYF,-,TRBV11-3,TRBJ2-3,TRBD2
TGTGCCAGCAGCCCCGGGACACCTAACTATGGCTACACCTTC,CASSPGTPNYGYTF,-,TRBV7-9,TRBJ1-2,-
TGTGCCAGCAGCCCGACAGTGAACACTGAAGCTTTCTTT,CASSPTVNTEAFF,-,TRBV14,TRBJ1-1,-
TGTGCCAGCAGCCAAACGACTAGCGGGGTAATCACCGGGGAGCTGTTTTTT,CASSQTTSGVITGELFF,-,TRBV4-2,TRBJ2-2,TRBD2
TGTGCCAGCAGCTCGGGACAGGGGACCGGAAACACCATATATTTT,CASSSGQGTGNTIYF,-,TRBV5-4,TRBJ1-3,TRBD1
TGCGCCAGCAGTCTAACCGGGACTAGCGGGGGGGCCAGTCGGGTTGAGCAGTTCTTC,CASSLTGTSGGASRVEQFF,-,TRBV5-1,TRBJ2-1,TRBD2
TGTGCCAGCCACCCTAAGACGGGGAAGTCGCAGTATTTT,CASHPKTGKSQYF,-,TRBV5-4,TRBJ2-3,-
TGTGCCTCCGAACCGGACAGGGGAGAGTGGAATCAGCCCCAGCATTTT,CASEPDRGEWNQPQHF,few,TRBV28,TRBJ1-5,TRBD1
TGTGCCTGGAGTCCGGACAGGGTTAATGGCTACACCTTC,CAWSPDRVNGYTF,-,TRBV30,TRBJ1-2,TRBD1
TGTGCCAGCAGCTTAGTAGGTAGCGGGGAATACGAGCAGTACTTC,CASSLVGSGEYEQYF,-,TRBV7-2,TRBJ2-7,TRBD2
TGTGCCAGCAGCCCAGGGCAGGGTGGTGAAAAACTGTTTTTT,CASSPGQGGEKLFF,-,TRBV7-6,TRBJ1-4,-
TGTGCCAGCAGTGAGTTAGGGCGGGCCTTTTACACAGATACGCAGTATTTT,CASSELGRAFYTDTQYF,-,TRBV6-1,TRBJ2-3,-
TGTGCCAGCAAGGGCACAGGGGGCAACACTGAAGCTTTCTTT,CASKGTGGNTEAFF,-,TRBV3-1/TRBV3-2,TRBJ1-1,TRBD1
TGTGCCAGTAGGGGGGGACTAGCGGCGAACACCGGGGAGCTGTTTTTT,CASRGGLAANTGELFF,-,TRBV19,TRBJ2-2,TRBD2
TGCGCCAGCGGACAGGACCCGAACACTGAAGCTTTCTTT,CASGQDPNTEAFF,-,TRBV5-1,TRBJ1-1,TRBD1